One sample yielded the 10 T cell receptor beta chains listed below, sequenced in a study of blood T cell repertoires in COVID-19. This table comes from immunoSEQ multiplex PCR, and its TCRdb copy is limited to in-frame clones, with some not included. Here the sample spans roughly 100,000 clones, 75% to 85% being singletons. The sample was peripheral blood. The receptors derive from a man aged 80 or over with COVID-19, enrolled during active disease.

This chain links TRBV29-1 with TRBJ2-1; D remains unclear. Trimming shortened V by 0 bases and J by 0 bases, and 9 bases separated the two germline ends. Per the germline V gene, CDR1 is SQVTM and CDR2 is ANQGSEA. CDR3 length: 15 amino acids. The CDR3 DNA is TGCAGCGTTGAAGATCTGAACTACTCCTACAATGAGCAGTTCTTC. Translating it yields CSVEDLNYSYNEQFF.

As DNA, the CDR3 is TGTGCCAGCAGTTCCGGGAGGAACTACAATGAGCAGTTCTTC. The encoded protein is CASSSGRNYNEQFF. The chain employs TRBV2 and TRBJ2-1; TRBD2 aligns across 7 bases. Germline V lookup: CDR1 SNHLY, CDR2 FYNNEI. V was clipped by 5 bases and J by 3 bases; unmatched bases: 4. CDR3 length: 14 residues. The whole variable domain, filled in from reference TRBV2 and TRBJ2-1, reads EPEVTQTPSHQVTQMGQEVILRCVPISNHLYFYWYRQILGQKVEFLVSFYNNEISEKSEIFDDQFSVERPDGSNFTLKIRSTKLEDSAMYFCASSSGRNYNEQFFGPGTRLTVL.

About this clone itself: Its ends do not fully match the called genes, so a read error is possible. The chain recombines TRBV7-7 with TRBJ2-7; the match to TRBD1 covers 8 bases. CDR1 is SSHAT, CDR2 FNYEAQ, per germline (reference sequence). CDR3 length: 15 residues. Here the CDR3 reads CASSLATGVGYEQYF. For the CDR3, the DNA is TGTGCTAGCAGCTTAGCGACAGGGGTTGGGTACGAGCAGTACTTC. The full variable domain, its missing parts supplied by reference TRBV7-7 and TRBJ2-7, is GAGVSQSPRYKVTKRGQDVTLRCDPISSHATLYWYQQALGQGPEFLTYFNYEAQPDKSGLPSDRFSAERPEGSISTLTIQRTEQRDSAMYRCASSLATGVGYEQYFGPGTRLTVT.

The chain is built from TRBV7-2 and TRBJ2-5; D may be TRBD2 (6 bases). V was shortened by 7 bases and J by 4 bases, with 19 bases between the two germline ends. The CDR3 runs to 15 residues. The germline V gene encodes CDR1 SGHTA and CDR2 FQGNSA. CDR3 nucleotide sequence: TGTGCCAGCACCCCTCAAACCGGGACTGTAGAGACCCAGTACTTC. Its translation is CASTPQTGTVETQYF. The whole variable domain, filled in from reference TRBV7-2 and TRBJ2-5, reads GAGVSQSPSNKVTEKGKDVELRCDPISGHTALYWYRQSLGQGLEFLIYFQGNSAPDKSGLPSDRFSAERTGGSVSTLTIQRTQQEDSAVYLCASTPQTGTVETQYFGPGTRLLVL.

V gene TRBV9 combines with J gene TRBJ2-3; D perhaps matches TRBD1 (6 bases). The CDR3 has 14 residues. V lost 4 bases, J lost 5 bases, and 14 bases lay in between. CDR1 SGDLS and CDR2 YYNGEE come from the germline V gene. CDR3 region: CASSLQGKGDTQYF. The DNA for the CDR3 is TGTGCCAGCAGCCTTCAGGGGAAGGGAGATACGCAGTATTTT.

V is TRBV4-3 and J is TRBJ2-2; 8 bases match TRBD1. The CDR3 consists of 14 residues. V lost 1 base to trimming and J lost 6 bases; unmatched junction nucleotides: 1. Germline values: CDR1 LGHNA, CDR2 YSLEER. CDR3 protein: CASSQATGAGELFF. CDR3 bases: TGCGCCAGCAGCCAAGCGACAGGGGCCGGGGAGCTGTTTTTT.

The chain employs TRBV6-5 and TRBJ2-3; the match to TRBD1 covers 7 bases. The CDR3 has 16 amino acids. Germline CDR1 and CDR2: MNHEY and SVGAGI. V was pared by 2 bases and J by 4 bases, with 9 bases of the junction left unmatched. CDR3 sequence: CASSYQDTGVADTQYF. CDR3 nucleotides: TGTGCCAGCAGTTACCAGGACACAGGGGTCGCAGATACGCAGTATTTT.

The V gene is TRBV6-1, the J gene TRBJ1-2, with TRBD1 as a possible D gene (5 bases). Germline lookup yields CDR1 MNHNS and CDR2 SASEGT. The germline V and J ends were trimmed by 0 bases and 7 bases, with 9 bases remaining between them. This CDR3 has 13 residues. In DNA, the CDR3 is TGTGCCAGCAGTGAAGCGACAGTCGGTGGCTACACCTTC. Its protein product is CASSEATVGGYTF.

This clone was counted only a few times. The V gene is TRBV3-1 (or the pseudogene TRBV3-2), the J gene TRBJ2-7, with 7 positions matching TRBD2. The trim removed 1 base at V and 9 bases at J, leaving 6 bases unmatched. The CDR3 is 13 residues long. Germline values: CDR1 LGHDT, CDR2 YNNKEL (reference sequence). The CDR3 spells CASSQGEGRRQYF. The CDR3 DNA reads TGTGCCAGCAGCCAAGGGGAGGGGAGGAGGCAGTACTTC.

The genes are TRBV7-2 and TRBJ1-2; no reliable D call. V was clipped by 1 base and J by 2 bases, with 8 bases between them. The CDR3 extends over 14 amino acids. CDR1 SGHTA and CDR2 FQGNSA come from the germline V gene. This CDR3 reads CASSLVGQNYGYTF. The DNA of the CDR3 is TGTGCCAGCAGCTTAGTGGGCCAGAACTATGGCTACACCTTC.